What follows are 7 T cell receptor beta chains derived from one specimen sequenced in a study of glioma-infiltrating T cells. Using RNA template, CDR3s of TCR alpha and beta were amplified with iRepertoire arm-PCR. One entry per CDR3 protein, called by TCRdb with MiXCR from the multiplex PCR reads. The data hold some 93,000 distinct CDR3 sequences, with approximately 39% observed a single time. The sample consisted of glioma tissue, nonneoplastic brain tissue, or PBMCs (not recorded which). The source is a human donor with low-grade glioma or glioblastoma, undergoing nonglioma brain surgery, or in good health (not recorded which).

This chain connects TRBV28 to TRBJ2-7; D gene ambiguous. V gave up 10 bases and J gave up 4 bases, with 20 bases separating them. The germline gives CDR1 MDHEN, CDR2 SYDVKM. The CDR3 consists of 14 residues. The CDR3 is CATLAGSQVYEQYF. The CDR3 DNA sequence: TGTGCCACCTTGGCTGGTAGCCAAGTTTACGAGCAGTACTTC. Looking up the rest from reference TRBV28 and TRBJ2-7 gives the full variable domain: DVKVTQSSRYLVKRTGEKVFLECVQDMDHENMFWYRQDPGLGLRLIYFSYDVKMKEKGDIPEGYSVSREKKERFSLILESASTNQTSMYLCATLAGSQVYEQYFGPGTRLTVT.

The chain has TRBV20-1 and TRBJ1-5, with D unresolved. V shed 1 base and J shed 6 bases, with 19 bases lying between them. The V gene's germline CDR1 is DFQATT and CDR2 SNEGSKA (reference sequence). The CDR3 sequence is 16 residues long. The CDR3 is CSARGLAGVDSQPQHF. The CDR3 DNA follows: TGCAGTGCTAGAGGACTGGCCGGGGTAGATAGTCAGCCCCAGCATTTT.

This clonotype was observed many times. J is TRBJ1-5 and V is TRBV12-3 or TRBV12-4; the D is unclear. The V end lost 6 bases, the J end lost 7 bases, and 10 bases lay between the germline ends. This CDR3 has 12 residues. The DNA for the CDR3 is TGTGCCAGCAGAGAAAATCAGCAGCCCCAGCATTTT. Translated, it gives CASRENQQPQHF.

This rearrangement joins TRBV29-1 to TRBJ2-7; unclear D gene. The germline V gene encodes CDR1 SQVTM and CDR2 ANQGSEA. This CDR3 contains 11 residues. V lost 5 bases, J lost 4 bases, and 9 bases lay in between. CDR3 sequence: CSVFWTYEQYF. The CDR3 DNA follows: TGCAGCGTTTTTTGGACGTACGAGCAGTACTTC.

Written as DNA, the CDR3 is TGTGCCAGCAGTCCAGCGTCTCGGACTAGCGGGAGGGTATACTACGAGCAGTACTTC. Amino acid sequence: CASSPASRTSGRVYYEQYF. The rearrangement links TRBV28 to TRBJ2-7, with 15 bases identical to TRBD2. Germline V gives CDR1 MDHEN, CDR2 SYDVKM. CDR3 length: 19 amino acids. J was trimmed by 3 bases and V by 5 bases; bases with no gene match: 14.

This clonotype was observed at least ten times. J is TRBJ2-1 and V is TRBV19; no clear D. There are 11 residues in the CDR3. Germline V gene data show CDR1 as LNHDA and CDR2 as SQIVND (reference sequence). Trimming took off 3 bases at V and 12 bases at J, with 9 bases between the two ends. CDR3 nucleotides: TGTGCCAGTAGTATTGGGCCAGGGCAGTTCTTC. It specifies CASSIGPGQFF.

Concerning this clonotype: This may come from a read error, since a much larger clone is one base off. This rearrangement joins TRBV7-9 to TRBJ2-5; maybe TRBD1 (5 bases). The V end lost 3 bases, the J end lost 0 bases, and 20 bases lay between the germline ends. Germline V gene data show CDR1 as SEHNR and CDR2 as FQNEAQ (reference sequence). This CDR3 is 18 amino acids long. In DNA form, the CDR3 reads TGTGCCAGCAGCTTCCCAGGGCTCCTGGAAAATTACCAAGAGACCCAGTACTTC. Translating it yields CASSFPGLLENYQETQYF.